These 22 T cell receptor beta chains were sequenced from one sample in a study of CD8+ T cells in alopecia areata. Pooled cutaneous lymph node cells were sorted using CD4, CD8alpha, NKG2D, NKG2ACE and other markers. cDNA serving as the sequencing template came from extracted, reverse transcribed RNA. Sequencing used immunoSEQ multiplex PCR; TCRdb keeps in-frame clones, though not all of them. Altogether 200,000 to 300,000 clones were found in the sample, and no singletons occur. Sample: CD4+ T cells sorted from a lymph node. The receptors come from a C3H/HeJ mouse with alopecia areata. MHC haplotype of the strain: H2-k.

Points on this clone: Mouse names are used for the genes. The read ends 4 residues shy of where the CDR3 ends; the end is completed using the germline J gene. Other DNA sequences from this sample encode an identical CDR3 as well. This sequence joins TRBV13-1 and TRBJ2-1; 8 nucleotides agree with TRBD2. V lost 0 bases and J lost 6; bases outside the gene matches: 5. The CDR3 has 15 amino acids. Germline CDR1 and CDR2: NSHNY and SYGAGN. This CDR3 reads CASSDAGGALAEQFF. The CDR3 bases that were read are TGTGCCAGCAGTGATGCGGGGGGGGCGCTTGCT.

This clone was detected only a few times. Genes here carry mouse names. Coverage ceases 4 residues before the CDR3 finishes, and the germline J gene fills in the end. This sequence joins TRBV5 and TRBJ1-1; D is undetermined. CDR1 and CDR2 from the germline V gene are LGHNA and YNLKQL (reference sequence). This CDR3 has 13 amino acids. The V and J ends lost 4 bases and 1 base respectively, with 7 bases between them. The covered CDR3 bases are TGTGCCAGCAGCCCCGGACTGAACACA. Translation gives CASSPGLNT. The entire CDR3 is CASSPGLNTEVFF.

This clone was seen a few times. All gene names here are mouse names. The read finishes 4 residues shy of the CDR3 end, and the germline J gene is used to complete it. The same CDR3 is also encoded by other DNA sequences in this sample. The rearrangement links TRBV5 to TRBJ2-1; TRBD1 aligns across 10 bases. CDR1 and CDR2 (germline): LGHNA, YNLKQL (reference sequence). Trimming cost V 4 bases and J 4 bases; bases outside gene matches: 7. This CDR3 has 16 residues. The part of the CDR3 DNA that was read is TGTGCCAGCAGCCCGTCCCCGGGACAGGGGTATGCT. This translates into CASSPSPGQGYA. The CDR3 reads in full as CASSPSPGQGYAEQFF.

A note on this clone: This could be a read error, since a much larger clone is one nucleotide away. Gene labels here are mouse ones. The CDR3 extends 4 residues past the end of the read, so its final part is completed from the germline J gene. The chain has TRBV14 and TRBJ2-7; 7 nucleotides line up with TRBD1. With V trimmed by 5 bases and J by 0 bases, 5 bases remained unmatched. CDR1 SGHDT and CDR2 FRDEAV come from the germline V gene. This CDR3 spans 14 amino acids. CDR3 residues: CASSPWDSSYEQYF. The sequenced CDR3 bases are TGTGCCAGCAGCCCCTGGGACAGCTCCTAT.

Concerning this clone itself: All gene names here are mouse names. The read halts 4 residues ahead of the CDR3 end, with the missing end drawn from the germline J gene. V and J are TRBV1 and TRBJ1-1; TRBD1 might be the D (6 bases). There are 12 residues in the CDR3. CDR1 and CDR2 from the germline V gene are NSQYPW and LRSPGD (reference sequence). This CDR3 reads CTCSARDKEVFF. Partial CDR3 DNA: TGCACCTGCAGTGCCCGGGACAAA.

In this sample, this clone turned up a few times. Germline and genes: mouse. The read comes to an end 4 residues before the CDR3 does, leaving the germline J gene to fill in the end. V and J are TRBV13-2 and TRBJ2-3; 10 nucleotides match TRBD2. This CDR3 is 15 amino acids long. V lost 5 bases to trimming and J lost 0 bases; unmatched junction nucleotides: 3. Germline V lookup: CDR1 NNHNN, CDR2 SYGAGS (reference sequence). CDR3 loop: CASGLGGSSAETLYF. The covered CDR3 bases are TGTGCCAGCGGACTGGGGGGGTCTAGTGCAGAA.

This clone was recorded a few times. No DNA is shown, since the ends of the CDR3 on it are uncertain; the CDR3 is the one TCRdb lists. The genes and germline here are from mouse. This chain connects TRBV23 to TRBJ2-7; TRBD2, the table's D call, was not compared with the DNA. The V gene's germline CDR1 is KGHTA and CDR2 FQNQQP. The CDR3 is 16 amino acids in total, end residues counted. CDR3 sequence reads: CAPAVNRGGPIYEQYF.

Points on this clone: All gene names here are mouse names. The CDR3 is cut off 4 residues early in the read; its end comes from the germline J gene. This rearrangement joins TRBV1 to TRBJ1-1; D call uncertain. Between the trimmed V and J ends, which lost 0 bases and 0 bases, there was a span of 11 bases. This CDR3 region has 16 residues. Germline values: CDR1 NSQYPW, CDR2 LRSPGD (reference sequence). CDR3 DNA (partial): TGCACCTGCAGTGCAGATGGAATACAGACAAACACA. Translated: CTCSADGIQTNT. The full CDR3 is CTCSADGIQTNTEVFF.

Concerning this clone itself: Mouse names are used for the genes. The read halts 4 residues ahead of the CDR3 end, with the missing end drawn from the germline J gene. This chain links TRBV13-3 with TRBJ2-2; TRBD2 agrees at 8 bases. The V segment lost 4 bases and the J segment 4 bases; nucleotides outside the gene matches: 12. The CDR3 is made up of 17 amino acids. Germline CDR1 reads NNHDY; CDR2 reads SYVADS. The sequenced CDR3 bases are TGTGCCAGCAGTCCCCTCGGGGGGGCGCAAGGCACCGGG. Encoded protein: CASSPLGGAQGTG. The entire CDR3 sequence reads CASSPLGGAQGTGQLYF.

This clone occurred a few times. Genes here carry mouse names. Coverage ceases 4 residues before the CDR3 finishes, and the germline J gene fills in the end. V and J are TRBV13-1 and TRBJ2-4; D ambiguous. The CDR3 is 13 residues long. Deletions cut 5 bases from V and 0 bases from J, with 7 bases between. Germline CDR1 reads NSHNY; CDR2 reads SYGAGN. Here the CDR3 reads CASSAASQNTLYF. Partial CDR3 DNA: TGTGCCAGCAGCGCAGCTAGTCAAAAC.

In its sample, this clone was seen a few times. Gene names are mouse gene names. The CDR3 end is not reached by the read, which stops 4 residues before it; the germline J gene fills it in. V and J are TRBV5 and TRBJ1-2; TRBD1 matches 9 bases. CDR3 length: 16 amino acids. The germline V gene encodes CDR1 LGHNA and CDR2 YNLKQL (reference sequence). CDR3 region: CASSQDLTGGASDYTF. Incomplete CDR3 DNA: TGTGCCAGCAGCCAAGATTTAACAGGGGGCGCTTCC.

This clone was found a few times. Gene names are the mouse ones. Read coverage stops 4 residues before the CDR3 terminus; the germline J gene supplies the remainder. The chain combines TRBV5 with TRBJ2-4; maybe TRBD1 (5 bases). Germline V gives CDR1 LGHNA, CDR2 YNLKQL (reference sequence). The CDR3 is 15 amino acids. Between the trimmed V and J ends, which lost 0 bases and 0 bases, there was a span of 7 bases. The CDR3: CASSQEQGSQNTLYF. The covered CDR3 bases are TGTGCCAGCAGCCAAGAGCAGGGAAGTCAAAAC.

This clone turned up a few times. Gene names refer to mouse genes. The read falls 4 residues short of the CDR3 end, and the missing part is taken from the germline J gene. V usage is TRBV19 and J usage is TRBJ2-1, with 9 bases aligning to TRBD2. V lost 2 bases, J lost 2 bases, and 2 bases stayed unmatched. Germline lookup yields CDR1 FNHDT and CDR2 SITEND (reference sequence). The CDR3 consists of 15 residues. CDR3 DNA, as far as it was read: TGTGCCAGCAGTATTACTGGGGGGCACTATGCT. This sequence encodes CASSITGGHYA. The complete CDR3 protein is CASSITGGHYAEQFF.

Regarding this clone: Genes and germline are mouse. CDR3 bases read: TGCACCTGCAGGGGGACAGCCGGGACTGGGGGGGTCCTTTCTAGTGCAGAA. It encodes CTCRGTAGTGGVLSSAE. The whole CDR3 reads CTCRGTAGTGGVLSSAETLYF. The rearrangement joins TRBV1 to TRBJ2-3, with TRBD2 identical over 13 bases. The CDR3 end falls 4 residues outside the read, so it is completed with the germline J gene. The CDR3 spans 21 residues. Germline loops: CDR1 NSQYPW, CDR2 LRSPGD (reference sequence). Losses at the gene ends were 6 bases for V and 0 bases for J; bases not matched to a gene: 18. The full variable domain, completed using reference TRBV1 and TRBJ2-3, is VTLLEQNPRWRLVPRGQAVNLRCILKNSQYPWMSWYQQDLQKQLQWLFTLRSPGDKEVKSLPGADYLATRVTDTELRLQVANMSQGRTLYCTCRGTAGTGGVLSSAETLYFGSGTRLTVL.

On this clone: Gene names denote mouse genes. The read ends 4 residues before the CDR3 terminus; that terminus is restored from the germline J gene. This rearrangement joins TRBV13-1 to TRBJ2-7, with TRBD2 matching over 7 bases. The CDR3 covers 14 residues. V lost 1 base to trimming and J lost 3 bases; unmatched junction nucleotides: 4. Germline assignment: CDR1 NSHNY and CDR2 SYGAGN. The CDR3 bases that were read are TGTGCCAGCAGTGATCACTGGGGAGGCTAT. The encoded protein is CASSDHWGGY. The whole CDR3 sequence reads CASSDHWGGYEQYF.

A note on this clone: Gene labels here are mouse ones. The DNA ends 3 residues before the CDR3 does, and the rest of the CDR3 is filled in from the germline J gene. The chain is built from TRBV13-1 and TRBJ1-6; 11 positions agree with TRBD1. TRBJ1-6 is flagged as an ORF with uncertain function. J gave up 2 bases and V 0 bases, and 4 bases lay outside the gene matches. The germline CDR1 and CDR2 sequences are NSHNY and SYGAGN. This CDR3 contains 18 residues. The CDR3 is CASSDALDRGPYNSPLYF. CDR3 bases read: TGTGCCAGCAGTGATGCACTGGACAGGGGGCCCTATAATTCGCCC.

This clone was observed a handful of times. The gene names here belong to mouse. Coverage ceases 4 residues before the CDR3 finishes, and the germline J gene fills in the end. The chain has TRBV1 and TRBJ2-7; 10 nucleotides line up with TRBD1. The CDR3 totals 15 residues. CDR1 NSQYPW and CDR2 LRSPGD come from the germline V gene (reference sequence). The covered CDR3 bases are TGCACCTGCAGTGAGGGGGACAGGGGAGGGTAT. It encodes CTCSEGDRGGY. In full, the CDR3 reads CTCSEGDRGGYEQYF.

This clone was seen more than once but under ten times. Mouse germline and gene names are used. The CDR3 end falls 4 residues outside the read, so it is completed with the germline J gene. This chain joins TRBV31 and TRBJ2-7; 11 nucleotides align to TRBD2. The V gene's germline CDR1 is GKSSPN and CDR2 SITVG. With V trimmed by 3 bases and J by 0 bases, 7 bases remained unmatched. The CDR3 runs to 16 residues. This CDR3 reads CAWSPRDWGSSYEQYF. The sequenced CDR3 bases are TGTGCCTGGAGCCCCCGGGACTGGGGGAGCTCCTAT.

This clone has only a few counts. Here the gene names and germline are mouse. The CDR3 is cut off 4 residues early in the read; its end comes from the germline J gene. The identical CDR3 is also encoded by other nucleotide sequences in the sample. The chain employs TRBV5 and TRBJ2-7; 8 bases are shared with TRBD2. CDR1 and CDR2 (germline): LGHNA, YNLKQL (reference sequence). J gave up 2 bases and V 0 bases, and 3 bases lay outside the gene matches. CDR3 length: 15 amino acids. The sequenced part of the CDR3 DNA is TGTGCCAGCAGCCAAGAGGGGGGGGGCGCCTAT. This encodes CASSQEGGGAY. The CDR3 in its entirety is CASSQEGGGAYEQYF.

Notes on this clone: Genes here carry mouse names. The CDR3 end is not reached by the read, which stops 4 residues before it; the germline J gene fills it in. This chain uses TRBV5 with TRBJ2-7, with D unresolved. The CDR3 is 14 amino acids. CDR1 and CDR2 (germline): LGHNA, YNLKQL (reference sequence). The CDR3 is CASSQDTESYEQYF. The CDR3 DNA, read in part, is TGTGCCAGCAGCCAAGACACAGAGAGTTAT.

A word on this clone: Genes and germline come from the mouse. The sequenced fragment ends 4 residues before the CDR3 boundary, so the rest is inferred from the germline J gene. Different DNA sequences within this sample yield the same CDR3. The chain links TRBV1 to TRBJ1-2; D may be TRBD1 (6 bases). In germline, CDR1 is NSQYPW, CDR2 LRSPGD (reference sequence). The CDR3 runs 15 residues. Trimming cost V 3 bases and J 0 bases, with 11 bases left between them. This CDR3 reads CTCSATGTTNSDYTF. Incomplete CDR3 DNA: TGCACCTGCAGTGCGACCGGGACAACAAACTCC. The complete variable domain, with remaining parts taken from reference TRBV1 and TRBJ1-2, reads VTLLEQNPRWRLVPRGQAVNLRCILKNSQYPWMSWYQQDLQKQLQWLFTLRSPGDKEVKSLPGADYLATRVTDTELRLQVANMSQGRTLYCTCSATGTTNSDYTFGSGTRLLVI.

Notes on this clone: The genes and germline here are from mouse. The observed sequence ends 4 residues before the CDR3 terminus, with the missing tail filled in from the germline J gene. The V gene is TRBV19, the J gene TRBJ1-1; 9 nucleotides align to TRBD1. Unmatched junction bases numbered 3, after V lost 5 bases and J lost 1 base. The CDR3 is 14 amino acids. Germline V gives CDR1 FNHDT, CDR2 SITEND (reference sequence). This CDR3 reads CASRDRGENTEVFF. Incomplete CDR3 DNA: TGTGCCAGCAGGGACAGGGGCGAAAACACA.